This note documents a single T cell receptor beta chain sequence. Trimming left V 2 bases short and J 5 bases short, with 11 bases between. Germline-derived CDR1 and CDR2 are SGHKS and YYEKEE (reference sequence). The CDR3 loop spans 13 amino acids. Clones were read by immunoSEQ multiplex PCR, and TCRdb kept only the in-frame ones, dropping some. The table lists approximately 280,000 clones, about nine tenths of them singletons. This record comes from a study of blood T cell repertoires in COVID-19. The sequence was collected from a man between 45 and 60 years old with acute or convalescent COVID-19. The sequenced sample was peripheral blood. The genes are TRBV5-5 and TRBJ2-7; weak D call: TRBD1 (6 bases). CDR3 loop: CASSLQGIDEQYF. CDR3 sequence (DNA): TGTGCCAGCAGCTTACAGGGAATCGACGAGCAGTACTTC. Supplemented by reference TRBV5-5 and TRBJ2-7, the full variable domain reads DAGVTQSPTHLIKTRGQQVTLRCSPISGHKSVSWYQQVLGQGPQFIFQYYEKEERGRGNFPDRFSARQFPNYSSELNVNALLLGDSALYLCASSLQGIDEQYFGPGTRLTVT.